The 15 T cell receptor beta chains below were found in one sample sequenced in a study of shared clonotypes between healthy human individuals. Sequenced by immunoSEQ multiplex PCR; TCRdb stores in-frame clones only, minus some. The sample lists roughly 300,000 clones, roughly 70% occurring once. Material: memory CD4+ T cells sorted from blood. Regarding subset: CD45RA-negative fraction. These receptors came from a man aged 30-40 years in good health.

Ten or more counts support this clone. The V gene is TRBV29-1, the J gene TRBJ2-1, with D possibly being TRBD1 or TRBD2 (5 bases each). From germline, CDR1 is SQVTM and CDR2 ANQGSEA. The CDR3 covers 11 residues. The V end lost 7 bases, the J end lost 5 bases, and 9 bases lay between the germline ends. The CDR3 is CSARGHNEQFF. The CDR3 DNA reads as TGCAGCGCAAGGGGACACAATGAGCAGTTCTTC.

V gene TRBV11-2 combines with J gene TRBJ2-1, with D uncertain. Germline CDR1 and CDR2: SGHAT and FQNNGV. V was cut by 3 bases and J by 4 bases, with 7 bases left in between. There are 13 residues in the CDR3. The CDR3 loop reads CASSFLQYNEQFF. For the CDR3, the DNA is TGTGCCAGCAGCTTCCTACAGTACAATGAGCAGTTCTTC.

The chain employs TRBV11-2 and TRBJ2-1; no definite D call. CDR1 is SGHAT and CDR2 is FQNNGV in the germline V gene. V lost 2 bases to trimming and J lost 7 bases, with 15 bases between them. The CDR3 length is 15 residues. CDR3 DNA sequence: TGTGCCAGCAGCTTATTTTTAGGTTATAGGAATGAGCAGTTCTTC. Its protein product is CASSLFLGYRNEQFF.

The chain couples TRBV28 to TRBJ1-2, with D uncertain. Germline assignment: CDR1 MDHEN and CDR2 SYDVKM. This CDR3 comprises 12 residues. V lost 6 bases to trimming and J lost 5 bases, with 10 bases between them. CDR3 nucleotides: TGTGCCAGCAGCAAACAGCTATATGGCTACACCTTC. Encoded protein: CASSKQLYGYTF.

This clone was picked up one time. The sample contains more than one DNA sequence encoding this CDR3. CDR3 in DNA: TGCGCCAGTTCCCAGGACTCTGGGGCCAACGTCCTGACTTTC. Amino acids: CASSQDSGANVLTF. The chain carries TRBV5-1 and TRBJ2-6; D ambiguous. The V end was cut by 8 bases, the J end by 0 bases, with 9 bases between. In germline, CDR1 is SGHRS, CDR2 YFSETQ. The CDR3 has 14 residues.

The chain is built from TRBV20-1 and TRBJ2-7; 7 nucleotides line up with TRBD2. The V segment lost 5 bases and the J segment 6 bases; nucleotides outside the gene matches: 4. This CDR3 spans 11 amino acids. CDR1 and CDR2 (germline): DFQATT, SNEGSKA (reference sequence). The CDR3 is CSAGGVGEQYF. In nucleotides, the CDR3 is TGCAGTGCTGGGGGGGTGGGCGAGCAGTACTTC.

This clone was recorded many times. This rearrangement joins TRBV4-1 to TRBJ1-2; no firm D call. This CDR3 has 15 residues. In germline, CDR1 is MGHRA, CDR2 YSYEKL. The V gene lost 4 bases and the J gene lost 4 bases, with 16 bases spanning the gap. Here the CDR3 reads CASSLAEVEGYGYTF. The CDR3 DNA follows: TGCGCCAGCAGCCTAGCGGAGGTTGAAGGCTATGGCTACACCTTC.

V gene TRBV30 combines with J gene TRBJ1-1, with unresolved D. There are 13 residues in the CDR3. Trimming took 0 bases from V and 1 from J, leaving 6 bases between them. Germline assignment: CDR1 GTSNPN and CDR2 SVGIG (reference sequence). This CDR3 reads CAWSVSANTEAFF. In nucleotides, the CDR3 is TGTGCCTGGAGTGTTTCTGCGAACACTGAAGCTTTCTTT.

This chain links TRBV10-3 with TRBJ2-5, with D possibly matching TRBD2 (6 bases). The germline V gene encodes CDR1 ENHRY and CDR2 SYGVKD. The V end lost 8 bases, the J end lost 4 bases, and 17 bases lay between the germline ends. This CDR3 has 14 amino acids. The CDR3 sequence is CAIGQTLEGETQYF. DNA for the CDR3: TGTGCCATCGGGCAAACCCTGGAGGGAGAGACCCAGTACTTC.

This clone was recorded once. The gene calls are TRBV18 and TRBJ1-4; the D gene is possibly TRBD1 (5 bases). V was cut by 2 bases and J by 8 bases, with 18 bases left in between. This CDR3 is built from 16 residues. Germline-derived CDR1 and CDR2 are KGHSH and LQKENI. For the CDR3, the DNA is TGTGCCAGCTCACCAGCGACAGTCGTCGCGGGCGAAAAACTGTTTTTT. This sequence encodes CASSPATVVAGEKLFF.

The genes are TRBV10-3 and TRBJ2-3; 12 nucleotides match TRBD1. Germline V gene data show CDR1 as ENHRY and CDR2 as SYGVKD. CDR3 length: 15 residues. The junction had 4 bases not matched to a gene; V was cut back by 5 bases and J by 4 bases. The CDR3 is CAISSGTGGADTQYF. CDR3 DNA: TGTGCCATCAGTTCCGGGACAGGGGGCGCAGATACGCAGTATTTT.

This clone was recorded at least ten times. The chain uses TRBV7-9 and TRBJ2-3, with D possibly being TRBD1 or TRBD2 (6 bases each). V lost 0 bases and J 6 bases, leaving 7 bases between the germline ends. Germline CDR1 reads SEHNR; CDR2 reads FQNEAQ (reference sequence). CDR3 size: 13 residues. In DNA form, the CDR3 reads TGTGCCAGCAGCTTAGCAGGGGGGGATACGCAGTATTTT. Amino acids: CASSLAGGDTQYF. The full variable domain, rest sourced from reference TRBV7-9 and TRBJ2-3, is DTGVSQNPRHKITKRGQNVTFRCDPISEHNRLYWYRQTLGQGPEFLTYFQNEAQLEKSRLLSDRFSAERPKGSFSTLEIQRTEQGDSAMYLCASSLAGGDTQYFGPGTRLTVL.

The chain joins TRBV11-2 to TRBJ2-7, with 7 bases that match TRBD1. The CDR3 sequence is 15 residues long. Germline trimming cut 6 bases from V and 3 bases from J; bases unmatched to any gene: 11. Germline loops: CDR1 SGHAT, CDR2 FQNNGV. CDR3 coding DNA: TGTGCCAGCAGGTCCGGGACAGTGAAATTCTACGAGCAGTACTTC. It codes for CASRSGTVKFYEQYF.

This clone came up once. The chain combines TRBV29-1 with TRBJ1-1, with D uncertain. The CDR3 length is 13 residues. In germline, CDR1 is SQVTM, CDR2 ANQGSEA. With 6 bases removed from V and 0 bases from J, the gap between germline ends came to 11 bases. The CDR3: CSVEFRLNTEAFF. CDR3 sequence (DNA): TGCAGCGTCGAATTCAGATTGAACACTGAAGCTTTCTTT. The full variable domain, completed using reference TRBV29-1 and TRBJ1-1, is SAVISQKPSRDICQRGTSLTIQCQVDSQVTMMFWYRQQPGQSLTLIATANQGSEATYESGFVIDKFPISRPNLTFSTLTVSNMSPEDSSIYLCSVEFRLNTEAFFGQGTRLTVV.

The CDR3 protein is CASSLRDSYEQYF. For the CDR3, the DNA is TGTGCCAGCAGCTTAAGGGATTCCTACGAGCAGTACTTC. This sequence joins TRBV7-6 and TRBJ2-7; the D is unclear. The CDR3 is made up of 13 amino acids. Trimming stripped 2 bases from V and 1 base from J, with 6 bases between. CDR1 is SGHVS, CDR2 FNYEAQ, per germline.